Below, 2 T cell receptor beta chains from the same sample are listed, as sequenced in a study of T-cell reconstitution after alpha-beta-depleted transplantation in children. Unique molecular identifiers were incorporated into the prepared TCRbeta library. From the PCR reads, TCRdb called clonotypes with MiXCR, one entry per CDR3 protein. The sample holds a few hundred thousand distinct CDR3 sequences, over 9% seen once. The source was PBMCs from the stem cell graft donor, collected from the stem cell graft. These receptors all come from a human donor who donated a stem cell graft to a child with acute lymphoblastic leukemia.

This clonotype came up a few times. The V gene is TRBV5-1, the J gene TRBJ2-7; 9 nucleotides align to TRBD2. The CDR3 is 15 amino acids. V lost 0 bases and J lost 5; bases outside the gene matches: 6. Per the germline V gene, CDR1 is SGHRS and CDR2 is YFSETQ. The CDR3 DNA reads TGCGCCAGCAGCTTGGAGGGAGCGGGAGGCGACGAGCAGTACTTC. Residues: CASSLEGAGGDEQYF.

This clonotype was counted a few times. This chain links TRBV20-1 with TRBJ1-2, with no clear D. Per the germline V gene, CDR1 is DFQATT and CDR2 is SNEGSKA (reference sequence). V was shortened by 5 bases and J by 2 bases, with 6 bases between the two germline ends. The CDR3 sequence is 11 residues long. The CDR3 region is CSASENYGYTF. In DNA form, the CDR3 reads TGCAGTGCTTCGGAGAACTATGGCTACACCTTC.